Below, 27 T cell receptor beta chains from the same sample are listed, as sequenced in a study of T cell changes during pregnancy in multiple sclerosis. Clones were read by immunoSEQ multiplex PCR, and TCRdb kept only the in-frame ones, dropping some. The profile shows about 77,000 clones, under 95% of them singletons. Sequences were derived from peripheral blood, sampled after pregnancy. The origin of the receptors is a female donor in good health, enrolled as a control in a pregnancy study.

The J gene is TRBJ2-1, the V gene TRBV7-3, with D unclear. The germline gives CDR1 SGHTA, CDR2 FQGTGA. CDR3 size: 14 residues. V lost 1 base to trimming and J lost 5 bases, with 9 bases between them. The CDR3 DNA sequence: TGTGCCAGCAGCTTAAATAATAGAAACAATGAGCAGTTCTTC. It yields the protein CASSLNNRNNEQFF. Using reference TRBV7-3 and TRBJ2-1 for the parts outside the CDR3, the full variable domain is GAGVSQTPSNKVTEKGKYVELRCDPISGHTALYWYRQSLGQGPEFLIYFQGTGAADDSGLPNDRFFAVRPEGSVSTLKIQRTERGDSAVYLCASSLNNRNNEQFFGPGTRLTVL.

The CDR3 is CASSVASGGGQETQYF. As DNA, the CDR3 is TGTGCCAGCAGCGTAGCGTCCGGCGGGGGTCAAGAGACCCAGTACTTC. The rearrangement uses TRBV9 and TRBJ2-5; TRBD2 matches 7 bases. Per the germline V gene, CDR1 is SGDLS and CDR2 is YYNGEE. The CDR3 length is 16 residues. V lost 0 bases, J lost 2 bases, and 7 bases stayed unmatched.

The genes are TRBV28 and TRBJ1-5, with 8 bases fitting TRBD1. This CDR3 spans 15 amino acids. V lost 5 bases, J lost 9 bases, and 12 bases stayed unmatched. Germline assignment: CDR1 MDHEN and CDR2 SYDVKM. The chain's CDR3 is CASSGKGTGLWPQHF. DNA for the CDR3: TGTGCCAGCAGTGGGAAAGGGACAGGCCTTTGGCCCCAGCATTTT.

The chain carries TRBV4-1 and TRBJ2-1, with 16 bases identical to TRBD2. The length of the CDR3 is 19 residues. The germline V gene has CDR1 MGHRA and CDR2 YSYEKL. With 3 bases clipped from V and 7 bases from J, the junction kept 12 bases outside the gene matches. CDR3 coding DNA: TGCGCCAGCAGCCAGACCCCAGATGGGACTAGCGGGGGGGAGAATGAGCAGTTCTTC. As protein: CASSQTPDGTSGGENEQFF.

The chain combines TRBV7-9 with TRBJ2-1; 10 nucleotides line up with TRBD2. The J segment lost 3 bases and the V segment lost 5 bases, leaving 13 bases of the junction unmatched. Germline CDR1 SEHNR, CDR2 FQNEAQ (reference sequence). This CDR3 is 18 amino acids long. CDR3 sequence: CASSKRPSSGGNYNEQFF. CDR3 coding DNA: TGTGCCAGCAGCAAACGTCCCTCTAGCGGGGGAAACTACAATGAGCAGTTCTTC.

The chain joins TRBV27 to TRBJ1-5; D possibly corresponds to TRBD1 (5 bases). Germline CDR1 reads MNHEY; CDR2 reads SMNVEV (reference sequence). V lost 6 bases and J lost 7, with 13 bases in between. CDR3 length: 13 amino acids. The CDR3 is CASRGGRAQPQHF. CDR3 bases: TGTGCCAGCAGGGGGGGAAGGGCGCAGCCCCAGCATTTT.

The genes are TRBV28 and TRBJ2-7; D remains ambiguous. CDR1 is MDHEN and CDR2 is SYDVKM in the germline V gene. The CDR3 contains 13 residues. Between the trimmed V and J ends, which lost 6 bases and 3 bases, there was a span of 12 bases. CDR3 in amino acids: CASRTNPLYEQYF. The CDR3 region has the DNA TGTGCCAGCAGAACAAATCCCCTCTACGAGCAGTACTTC.

This clone was recorded a few times. V is TRBV2 and J is TRBJ2-3; 10 bases match TRBD2. This CDR3 has 16 residues. V was pared by 4 bases and J by 4 bases, with 8 bases of the junction left unmatched. Germline values: CDR1 SNHLY, CDR2 FYNNEI. The CDR3 nucleotides read TGTGCCAGCAGTGTGATTAGCGGGGGGCCAGCAGATACGCAGTATTTT. It is translated as CASSVISGGPADTQYF.

The rearrangement uses TRBV11-1 and TRBJ2-3, with 7 positions matching TRBD2. The CDR3 totals 15 residues. Losses at the gene ends were 5 bases for V and 4 bases for J; bases not matched to a gene: 9. Germline loops: CDR1 SGHAT, CDR2 FQDESV (reference sequence). CDR3 region: CASSQGGGFPDTQYF. CDR3 DNA sequence: TGTGCCAGCAGCCAAGGCGGGGGATTCCCAGATACGCAGTATTTT.

This chain uses TRBV5-4 with TRBJ2-1, with 12 bases that match TRBD2. J lost 0 bases, V lost 4 bases, and 5 bases had no gene match. The CDR3 spans 17 residues. Germline loops: CDR1 SGHNT, CDR2 YYREEE (reference sequence). For the CDR3, the DNA is TGTGCCAGCAGCCCCCGGGGACTAGCGGGCTCCTACAATGAGCAGTTCTTC. It yields the protein CASSPRGLAGSYNEQFF.

Concerning this clone itself: In this CDR3 the conserved last residue, phenylalanine or tryptophan, is missing, so a read error is likely. The DNA is omitted, as the CDR3 cannot be located on it reliably, and the CDR3 follows TCRdb's listing. The rearrangement links TRBV23-1 to TRBJ1-2. TRBV23-1 is classed as an ORF, of uncertain function. The CDR3 is 12 residues long, ends included. Here the CDR3 reads CASSQSRRTVWS.

The chain combines TRBV5-3 with TRBJ2-3, with D perhaps matching TRBD2 (7 bases). TRBV5-3 falls under the ORF class, with uncertain function. The V and J ends lost 6 bases and 2 bases respectively, with 19 bases between them. The CDR3 has 16 amino acids. The CDR3 DNA reads TGTGCCAGAAAGGGGGGGTTAGCGGACACCACAGATACGCAGTATTTT. It is translated as CARKGGLADTTDTQYF.

The gene calls are TRBV11-2 and TRBJ2-1; 10 nucleotides match TRBD2. There are 14 residues in the CDR3. Germline CDR1 and CDR2: SGHAT and FQNNGV. V was clipped by 6 bases and J by 10 bases; unmatched bases: 9. CDR3 nucleotide sequence: TGTGCCAGCAGTTGGACTAGCGGTAATCACGAGCAGTTCTTC. Translating it yields CASSWTSGNHEQFF.

The chain uses TRBV15 and TRBJ2-1; D not certain. This CDR3 region has 14 residues. Germline V CDR1 and CDR2: LNHNV, YYDKDF (reference sequence). V dropped 5 bases and J dropped 3 bases, with 11 bases sitting between them. The CDR3 nucleotides are TGTGCCACCAGCCTAGTCCGTTTCTACAATGAGCAGTTCTTC. Amino acids: CATSLVRFYNEQFF.

The rearrangement links TRBV9 to TRBJ2-1; TRBD2 agrees at 7 bases. The CDR3 is made up of 17 amino acids. J gave up 9 bases and V 3 bases, and 18 bases lay outside the gene matches. Germline CDR1 SGDLS, CDR2 YYNGEE. CDR3 residues: CASSERGGGTGIVEQFF. In DNA form, the CDR3 reads TGTGCCAGCAGCGAACGGGGCGGGGGAACCGGAATCGTTGAGCAGTTCTTC. The full variable domain, in which reference TRBV9 and TRBJ2-1 provide the parts outside the CDR3, is DSGVTQTPKHLITATGQRVTLRCSPRSGDLSVYWYQQSLDQGLQFLIQYYNGEERAKGNILERFSAQQFPDLHSELNLSSLELGDSALYFCASSERGGGTGIVEQFFGPGTRLTVL.

J is TRBJ2-3 and V is TRBV5-1; D possibly corresponds to TRBD2 (6 bases). From germline, CDR1 is SGHRS and CDR2 YFSETQ. V lost 4 bases, J lost 5 bases, and 17 bases lay in between. This CDR3 is 15 amino acids long. CDR3 protein: CASSRATGGGDTQYF. The DNA for the CDR3 is TGCGCCAGCAGCCGTGCCACTGGGGGAGGAGATACGCAGTATTTT.

The chain has TRBV5-1 and TRBJ2-3; 8 bases are a match to TRBD2. The V and J ends lost 4 bases and 1 base, in that order; junction bases with no gene match: 2. Germline lookup yields CDR1 SGHRS and CDR2 YFSETQ. This CDR3 comprises 14 residues. Written as DNA, the CDR3 is TGCGCCAGCAGCCAAGCGGGGGGCACAGATACGCAGTATTTT. Amino acids: CASSQAGGTDTQYF.

The chain combines TRBV11-2 with TRBJ2-7; 10 bases line up with TRBD2. This CDR3 comprises 17 residues. In germline, CDR1 is SGHAT, CDR2 FQNNGV. The V gene end was trimmed by 5 bases and the J gene end by 0 bases; junction bases not matched to a gene: 10. As DNA, the CDR3 is TGTGCCAGCAGCCCGGGTAGCGGGGGGCCCAGCTCCTACGAGCAGTACTTC. It encodes CASSPGSGGPSSYEQYF. Full variable domain (rest looked up from reference TRBV11-2 and TRBJ2-7): EAGVAQSPRYKIIEKRQSVAFWCNPISGHATLYWYQQILGQGPKLLIQFQNNGVVDDSQLPKDRFSAERLKGVDSTLKIQPAKLEDSAVYLCASSPGSGGPSSYEQYFGPGTRLTVT.

The chain is built from TRBV4-1 and TRBJ2-5; TRBD2 matches 8 bases. Germline V gives CDR1 MGHRA, CDR2 YSYEKL. Germline trimming cut 0 bases from V and 2 bases from J; bases unmatched to any gene: 8. The CDR3 sequence is 17 residues long. CDR3 sequence reads: CASSQDGIAGLQETQYF. The CDR3 coding sequence is TGCGCCAGCAGCCAAGATGGTATAGCGGGATTACAAGAGACCCAGTACTTC.

This rearrangement joins TRBV9 to TRBJ1-4, with 10 bases aligning to TRBD1. V was pared by 3 bases and J by 7 bases, with 3 bases of the junction left unmatched. This CDR3 comprises 14 residues. CDR1 is SGDLS, CDR2 YYNGEE, per germline. The CDR3 here is CASSAGQGFEKLFF. CDR3 nucleotides: TGTGCCAGCAGCGCGGGACAGGGGTTTGAAAAACTGTTTTTT.

The chain couples TRBV5-8 to TRBJ2-4, with 8 bases matching TRBD1. The ends lost 3 bases at V and 0 bases at J; junction bases unmatched: 8. This CDR3 has 17 amino acids. Germline CDR1 is SGHTS and CDR2 is YDEGEE. CDR3 nucleotides: TGTGCCAGCAGCTCCCTGAGACAGGGGATAGCCAAAAACATTCAGTACTTC. The encoded protein is CASSSLRQGIAKNIQYF.

This clone was seen a handful of times. CDR3: CASSFRTEGANVLTF. CDR3 coding DNA: TGTGCCAGCAGCTTCAGGACAGAAGGGGCCAACGTCCTGACTTTC. The chain combines TRBV5-6 with TRBJ2-6; maybe TRBD1 (6 bases). CDR3 length: 15 residues. Germline CDR1 and CDR2: SGHDT and YYEEEE. The V end lost 2 bases, the J end lost 4 bases, and 10 bases lay between the germline ends.

The CDR3 DNA reads as TGTGCCAGCAGTTTTCTTACCGGGGAGCTGTTTTTT. Residues: CASSFLTGELFF. This chain uses TRBV27 with TRBJ2-2; D uncertain. Germline CDR1 is MNHEY and CDR2 is SMNVEV (reference sequence). The CDR3 is 12 residues long. V was clipped by 3 bases and J by 5 bases, with 4 bases between them.

This clone has just one count. This chain links TRBV19 with TRBJ1-2; 8 bases align to TRBD1. Germline V gene lookup returns CDR1 LNHDA and CDR2 SQIVND (reference sequence). V lost 8 bases to trimming and J lost 5 bases; unmatched junction nucleotides: 13. The CDR3 loop spans 15 amino acids. The CDR3 DNA reads TGTGCCAGTGGGACAGGACCGAGGGGGGATTATGGCTACACCTTC. Residues: CASGTGPRGDYGYTF.

DNA for the CDR3: TGCGCCAGCAGCTTGCAGGGGGAATCCTACAATGAGCAGTTCTTC. Protein: CASSLQGESYNEQFF. The chain combines TRBV5-1 with TRBJ2-1, with 7 bases aligning to TRBD1. This CDR3 is 15 amino acids long. Germline V CDR1 and CDR2: SGHRS, YFSETQ. Losses at the gene ends were 1 base for V and 1 base for J; bases not matched to a gene: 2. The full variable domain, with the rest looked up from reference TRBV5-1 and TRBJ2-1, is KAGVTQTPRYLIKTRGQQVTLSCSPISGHRSVSWYQQTPGQGLQFLFEYFSETQRNKGNFPGRFSGRQFSNSRSEMNVSTLELGDSALYLCASSLQGESYNEQFFGPGTRLTVL.

The rearrangement links TRBV7-8 to TRBJ1-5, with D perhaps TRBD1 (5 bases). Germline CDR1 SGHVS, CDR2 FQNEAQ. V dropped 5 bases and J dropped 7 bases, with 12 bases sitting between them. The CDR3 runs 13 residues. DNA of the CDR3: TGTGCCAGCAGCCCGGGACTCGGACAGCCCCAGCATTTT. This codes for CASSPGLGQPQHF.

A few counts support this clone. The rearrangement uses TRBV29-1 and TRBJ1-1; possibly TRBD1 for D (5 bases). This CDR3 has 13 amino acids. Trimming cost V 3 bases and J 5 bases, with 13 bases left between them. CDR1 and CDR2 from the germline V gene are SQVTM and ANQGSEA. CDR3 DNA: TGCAGCGTTGAGTTGTTTGGGGGGACTGAAGCTTTCTTT. Its translation: CSVELFGGTEAFF.